Sequencing of this TCR beta chain was carried out in a study of shared clonotypes between healthy human individuals (dated by TCRdb to 2019 to 2021). About the study as a whole: Two women and a few men aged 18 to 49 years were included in the cohort. Libraries were prepared and TCR repertoires were sequenced by different laboratories using diverse techniques, in order to increase sequencing depth and limit assay-specific biases. For each donor, CD4 naive and CD4 memory were each run on three plates, CD8 naive on two plates, and CD8 memory on one plate. Each donor's leukapheresis produced roughly between roughly 0.85 and 9.5 billion PBMCs. To estimate repertoire size and how much clonotype sharing occurs between individuals, the study deeply sequenced the blood TCR repertoires of about 5 healthy adults.

A remark on this clone: Its specific antigen is unknown. Base qualities are not at hand, and no much larger clone is one base apart.

What the authors observed across the whole study: Sampling was restricted to blood, and TCR repertoires in tissues likely differ from the TCR repertoires found in blood. Across four donors, approximately 4.6% of naive CD4, around 3.3% of naive CD8, about 2.3% of memory CD4, and approximately 0.4% of memory CD8 clonotypes were shared. Pairwise subsampling indicated that sequencing depth was expected to affect the degree of clonotype sharing among donors. Because the study included a small number of donors, the genetic and exposure-history diversity represented was limited. Compared with non-shared clonotypes, the clonotypes found in all four sorted-subset donors had higher generation probabilities. Estimated clonotype richness was generally larger for naive than for memory subsets. Rarefaction of sorted-subset datasets indicated incomplete sequencing despite the large sequencing depth.

CD8 naive samples were CD45RO-negative cells positively selected for CCR7, giving a CD45RA+CCR7+ population that excluded TemRA cells. The donors were healthy, HIV-negative adults with no recently reported acute infections or vaccinations. Only Caucasian adults living in Nashville, Tennessee, USA were represented among the donors. Blood was collected by leukapheresis, and PBMCs were isolated by Ficoll-Histopaque density gradient centrifugation and then cryopreserved in liquid nitrogen vapor phase. Purity and quantity of every magnetically sorted T cell population were checked by analytical flow cytometry. Genomic DNA was isolated from every sorted fraction and measured by UV absorbance on a Nanodrop 2000c. A distance of 15 bases separates the germline ends of V and J, which lose 3 bases and 15 bases respectively. The CDR3 holds 12 amino acids from the cysteine to the phenylalanine. CDR3 DNA is the only sequence kept; it has 36 bases, read in frame from the first base. CDR1 is given as LNHDA and CDR2 as SQIVND, both from the germline V gene (reference sequence).

Using the deep immunoSEQ assay, TCR CDR3 regions were amplified from genomic DNA by multiplex PCR. Extracted genomic DNA from each cell subset was spread evenly across all wells of several immunoSEQ 96-well plates, with each plate serving as a replicate. For sorted subsets, each replicate PCR was loaded with approximately 0.2 ug genomic DNA, equivalent to 25,000 to 35,000 T cell genomes. The purified libraries were quantified using a Qubit 3.0 fluorometer, sized with a Bioanalyzer 2100, and then quantified again using the KAPA Library Quantification kit. A separate single-read 150-cycle Illumina NextSeq 550 flow cell was used to sequence each immunoSEQ 96-well plate. Per the original workflow: The immunoSEQ output contained only junctional sequences without quality scores, so filtering could not match that applied to full-length reads. Sequences were annotated with PyIR, a Python wrapper for IgBLAST v1.9, and V/J genes and CDR3 were assigned using IMGT germline references. Reads were removed for weak V/J assignments (E-value above 1e-6), missing CDR3, stop codons, out-of-frame junctions, or ambiguous translated residues. V3J clonotypes were defined by identical inferred V gene, J gene, and CDR3 amino acid sequence. The percentage overlap between two repertoires was calculated by dividing the number of shared unique clonotypes by the size of the smaller repertoire. RTK rarefaction, the Chao1 estimator, and Recon v2.1 estimates of unobserved clonotypes were used to assess repertoire richness. OLGA was used to compute generation probabilities for all TCRbeta clonotypes that the gDNA method yielded from several donors. TCRdb limited this immuneACCESS table to in-frame rearrangements with V and J called. A share of clones is missing; checked studies link under half to unresolved V genes, and the rest is unexplained. The DNA gave D and trimming, while V, J and clone size come from that table. For this sample there are over 2 million clones; about 94% appear just once. In total, the top ten clones hold around 1.1% of the sample.

The chain links TRBV19 with TRBJ2-1; the D region is possibly TRBD1 or TRBD2, each matching across 6 bases. The receptor comes from a man between 18 and 29 years old in good health. Sequencing was done on a sample of naive CD8+ T cells sorted from blood. The cell subset or site label, as the study defines it: CD45RA+CCR7+. Here the CDR3 is given as CASSMDGGVRFF. The nucleotides read TGTGCCAGTAGTATGGACGGGGGCGTTAGGTTCTTC.